Below are 18 T cell receptor beta chains sequenced from a single sample in a study of glioma-infiltrating T cells. Amplification of TCR alpha and beta CDR3 regions from RNA used iRepertoire nested multiplex PCR. Using its own MiXCR run on the multiplex PCR reads, TCRdb lists one record per CDR3 protein. The data contain approximately 20,000 distinct CDR3 sequences, just under 25% of them seen just once; the ten biggest clones take up over 10%. The source material was glioma tissue, nonneoplastic brain tissue, or PBMCs (not recorded which). The receptors come from a human donor with low-grade glioma or glioblastoma, undergoing nonglioma brain surgery, or in good health (not recorded which).

The table lists this clonotype with a count of one. The chain links TRBV7-2 to TRBJ1-2; D not resolved. The V gene lost 5 bases and the J gene lost 0 bases, with 16 bases spanning the gap. CDR1 and CDR2 from the germline V gene are SGHTA and FQGNSA. The CDR3 is 16 residues long. Here the CDR3 reads CASSARPMDSNYGYTF. The DNA for the CDR3 is TGTGCCAGCAGCGCTAGGCCCATGGATTCTAACTATGGCTACACCTTC.

This clonotype was seen repeatedly, ten times or more. The chain carries TRBV4-1 and TRBJ2-5; 9 bases are shared with TRBD2. The CDR3 extends over 17 amino acids. Losses at the gene ends were 1 base for V and 1 base for J; bases not matched to a gene: 7. Germline V gives CDR1 MGHRA, CDR2 YSYEKL. The CDR3 is CASSQVGLAGFQETQYF. DNA for the CDR3: TGCGCCAGCAGCCAAGTGGGCCTAGCGGGGTTCCAAGAGACCCAGTACTTC.

The count of this clonotype is one. This could be a read error, since a much larger clone is one nucleotide away. This chain links TRBV20-1 with TRBJ2-5; TRBD2 matches at 8 bases. V was clipped by 6 bases and J by 9 bases; unmatched bases: 12. This CDR3 comprises 13 residues. Germline V gene sequence: CDR1 DFQATT, CDR2 SNEGSKA (reference sequence). The CDR3 here is CSANRGGGEAQYF. The CDR3 nucleotides read TGCAGTGCCAACCGGGGGGGTGGGGAGGCCCAGTACTTC.

This clonotype came up many times. V gene TRBV9 combines with J gene TRBJ1-5; TRBD1 matches at 7 bases. CDR1 is SGDLS and CDR2 is YYNGEE in the germline V gene. The CDR3 covers 15 residues. The J segment lost 1 base and the V segment lost 0 bases, leaving 1 base of the junction unmatched. In DNA, the CDR3 is TGTGCCAGCAGCGTAGCAGGGGGGAGCAATCAGCCCCAGCATTTT. As protein: CASSVAGGSNQPQHF.

This clonotype was picked up many times. The rearrangement joins TRBV4-3 to TRBJ1-1; TRBD1 aligns across 8 bases. This CDR3 comprises 13 residues. CDR1 and CDR2 from the germline V gene are LGHNA and YSLEER. V was clipped by 8 bases and J by 11 bases; unmatched bases: 13. Here the CDR3 DNA reads TGCGCCAGCGGGTCAGGGGGCATTGGGTGGGCTTTCTTT. Amino acid sequence: CASGSGGIGWAFF.

There are a few counts of this clonotype. The rearrangement links TRBV12-3 or TRBV12-4 to TRBJ2-3; 8 nucleotides align to TRBD1. The CDR3 consists of 15 residues. After removal of 10 bases from V and 0 bases from J, the junction contained 9 bases not matched to a gene. In DNA, the CDR3 is TGTGCCACCAGGGGGCAGGGCTTCAGCACAGATACGCAGTATTTT. This translates into CATRGQGFSTDTQYF.

The J gene is TRBJ2-6, the V gene TRBV27; tentatively, D is TRBD1 (6 bases). The germline V gene encodes CDR1 MNHEY and CDR2 SMNVEV (reference sequence). Between the trimmed V and J ends, which lost 5 bases and 9 bases, there was a span of 17 bases. This CDR3 comprises 15 residues. CDR3 protein: CASSTRTDPVNVLTF. Written as DNA, the CDR3 is TGTGCCAGCAGTACTAGGACAGACCCAGTCAACGTCCTGACTTTC.

This clonotype was seen a few times. The rearrangement uses TRBV7-3 and TRBJ2-3, with a possible D match to TRBD1 (5 bases). This CDR3 is built from 14 residues. Trimming took off 8 bases at V and 2 bases at J, with 14 bases between the two ends. Germline lookup yields CDR1 SGHTA and CDR2 FQGTGA. The chain's CDR3 is CASAPDSYTDTQYF. CDR3 nucleotides: TGTGCCAGCGCCCCCGACAGCTACACAGATACGCAGTATTTT.

This clonotype was seen many times. The chain combines TRBV7-2 with TRBJ2-3, with 12 bases aligning to TRBD2. CDR3 length: 17 residues. Trimming cost V 5 bases and J 3 bases; bases outside gene matches: 9. The germline CDR1 and CDR2 sequences are SGHTA and FQGNSA. CDR3: CASSLVTTSGGTDTQYF. CDR3 DNA sequence: TGTGCCAGCAGCCTAGTCACCACTAGCGGGGGGACAGATACGCAGTATTTT.

V is TRBV27 and J is TRBJ2-1, with no clear D. The CDR3 is 13 amino acids. The V end lost 3 bases, the J end lost 0 bases, and 3 bases lay between the germline ends. Germline V gene sequence: CDR1 MNHEY, CDR2 SMNVEV (reference sequence). CDR3 residues: CASSFGSYNEQFF. CDR3 nucleotides: TGTGCCAGCAGTTTTGGCTCCTACAATGAGCAGTTCTTC.

Worth noting for this clonotype: This may stem from a read error, because a much larger clone lies one nucleotide away. The V call is TRBV20-1, the J call TRBJ2-7; 10 positions agree with TRBD1. The CDR3 is 13 residues long. The germline CDR1 and CDR2 sequences are DFQATT and SNEGSKA (reference sequence). The CDR3 nucleotides are TGCGGTGCTCCCCGGGACAGGGGTTACGAGCAGTACTTC. This gives the protein CGAPRDRGYEQYF.

The chain uses TRBV3-1 and TRBJ2-5, with a weak D call TRBD1 (6 bases). Germline CDR1 and CDR2: LGHDT and YNNKEL (reference sequence). The CDR3 loop spans 16 amino acids. V lost 2 bases to trimming and J lost 5 bases, with 18 bases between them. This CDR3 is CASSQFVTGTGETQYF. The CDR3 bases are TGTGCCAGCAGCCAATTCGTAACAGGGACGGGGGAGACCCAGTACTTC.

This clonotype is a singleton in its sample. A much larger clone differs from this one at a single base, so this may be a read error. The chain carries TRBV7-6 and TRBJ2-1; TRBD2 might be the D (5 bases). The CDR3 has 15 residues. The germline CDR1 and CDR2 sequences are SGHVS and FNYEAQ. CDR3 amino acids: CASSSGSSSYNEQLF. The CDR3 DNA reads as TGTGCTAGCAGCTCGGGGTCCAGCTCCTACAATGAGCAGCTCTTC.

The CDR3 DNA reads as TGTGCCAGCAGGATGACAGGGGGCAATCAGCCCCAGCATTTT. Amino acid sequence: CASRMTGGNQPQHF. This chain links TRBV7-2 with TRBJ1-5, with TRBD1 identical over 8 bases. CDR3 length: 14 amino acids. Germline V gene lookup returns CDR1 SGHTA and CDR2 FQGNSA. Losses at the gene ends were 6 bases for V and 2 bases for J; bases not matched to a gene: 3.

This clonotype was recorded at least ten times. The chain has TRBV27 and TRBJ1-2; 7 nucleotides match TRBD1. CDR1 MNHEY and CDR2 SMNVEV come from the germline V gene (reference sequence). Germline trimming cut 6 bases from V and 9 bases from J; bases unmatched to any gene: 7. This CDR3 spans 12 amino acids. The CDR3, as DNA: TGTGCCAGCAGAAATGGGACAGCCAGCTACACCTTC. Translation: CASRNGTASYTF.

With regard to this clonotype: A read error may be the cause here, since a much bigger clone is one base away. This chain connects TRBV6-8 to TRBJ2-2; D is perhaps TRBD1 or TRBD2 (5 bases each). CDR3 size: 16 residues. Germline-derived CDR1 and CDR2 are MNHGY and SAAAGT. V was pared by 0 bases and J by 2 bases, with 10 bases between. The CDR3 nucleotides read TGTGCCAGCAGTTACTCGGTAGGGACCAACACCGGGGAGCTGTTTTTT. Its translation is CASSYSVGTNTGELFF.

Many counts were recorded for this clonotype. This chain joins TRBV28 and TRBJ2-7, with 8 bases fitting TRBD1. This CDR3 region has 12 residues. The V segment lost 5 bases and the J segment 6 bases; nucleotides outside the gene matches: 3. The germline V gene encodes CDR1 MDHEN and CDR2 SYDVKM. The CDR3 DNA is TGTGCCAGCAGTCTTGGACAGGGCGAGCAGTACTTC. Its translation: CASSLGQGEQYF.

This clonotype was counted between two and nine times. Just one base apart from a much larger clone, this may be a read error. The rearrangement links TRBV20-1 to TRBJ1-1, with 11 bases matching TRBD1. CDR1 and CDR2 from the germline V gene are DFQATT and SNEGSKA (reference sequence). The CDR3 spans 14 residues. DNA for the CDR3: TGCAGTGCTAGTGGGACAGGGGGGAACACTGAAGCTTTGTTT. This codes for CSASGTGGNTEALF.